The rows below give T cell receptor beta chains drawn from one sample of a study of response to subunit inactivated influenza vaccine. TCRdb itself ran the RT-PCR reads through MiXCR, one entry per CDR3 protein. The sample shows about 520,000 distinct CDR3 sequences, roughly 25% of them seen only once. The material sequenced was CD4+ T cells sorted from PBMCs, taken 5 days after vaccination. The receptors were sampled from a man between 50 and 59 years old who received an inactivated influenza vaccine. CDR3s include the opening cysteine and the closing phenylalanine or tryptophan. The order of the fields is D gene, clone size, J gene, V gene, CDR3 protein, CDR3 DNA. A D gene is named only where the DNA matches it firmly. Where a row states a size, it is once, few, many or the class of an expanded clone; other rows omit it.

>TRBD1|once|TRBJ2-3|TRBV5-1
CASSLGLTGKPTDTQYF
TGCGCCAGCAGCTTGGGATTGACAGGGAAACCCACAGATACGCAGTATTTT
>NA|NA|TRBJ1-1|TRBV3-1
CASSQLTGSAFF
TGTGCCAGCAGCCAACTGACAGGCTCGGCTTTCTTT
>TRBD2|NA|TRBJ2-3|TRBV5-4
CASSFGGGVPDTQYF
TGTGCCAGCAGCTTTGGCGGGGGAGTGCCAGATACGCAGTATTTT
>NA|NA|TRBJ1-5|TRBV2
CASSGGLSGNQPQHF
TGTGCCAGCAGTGGTGGTCTAAGCGGCAATCAGCCCCAGCATTTT
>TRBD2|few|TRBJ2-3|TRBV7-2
CASSEGLARTDTQYF
TGTGCCAGCAGCGAGGGACTAGCACGCACAGATACGCAGTATTTT
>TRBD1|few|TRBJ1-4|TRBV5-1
CASSRGQGVSTTNEKLFF
TGCGCCAGCAGCCGAGGACAGGGGGTTTCTACAACTAATGAAAAACTGTTTTTT
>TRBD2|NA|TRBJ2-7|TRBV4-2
CASSPREASGRGYEQYF
TGTGCCAGCAGCCCACGGGAGGCTAGCGGGAGAGGGTACGAGCAGTACTTC
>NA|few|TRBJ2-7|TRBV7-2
CATGRDFAYEQYF
TGTGCCACCGGACGGGACTTTGCCTACGAGCAGTACTTC
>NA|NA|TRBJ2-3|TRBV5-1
CASSVEVDTQYF
TGCGCCAGCAGCGTGGAGGTTGATACGCAGTATTTT
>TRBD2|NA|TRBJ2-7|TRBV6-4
CASSALAGGSYEQYF
TGTGCCAGCAGCGCACTAGCGGGAGGCTCCTACGAGCAGTACTTC
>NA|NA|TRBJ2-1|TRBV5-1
CASSQMDGNEQFF
TGCGCCAGCAGCCAAATGGACGGGAATGAGCAGTTCTTC
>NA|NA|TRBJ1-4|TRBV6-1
CASSSRGSGGKLFF
TGTGCCAGCAGCTCCAGGGGATCAGGCGGAAAACTGTTTTTT
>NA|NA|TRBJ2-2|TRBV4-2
CASSLAGQKNTGELFF
TGTGCCAGCAGCCTTGCCGGACAGAAGAACACCGGGGAGCTGTTTTTT
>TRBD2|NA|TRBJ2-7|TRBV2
CASSGPGRTKLAGGHEQYF
TGTGCCAGCAGTGGGCCAGGGCGGACGAAACTAGCGGGAGGCCACGAGCAGTACTTC
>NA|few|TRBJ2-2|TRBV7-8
CASSHRVNTGELFF
TGTGCCAGCAGCCACCGGGTTAACACCGGGGAGCTGTTTTTT
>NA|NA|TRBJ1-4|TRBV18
CASSPIRSTNEKLFF
TGTGCCAGCTCACCAATACGGAGTACTAATGAAAAACTGTTTTTT
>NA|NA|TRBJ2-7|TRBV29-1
CSVEGPQYEQYF
TGCAGCGTTGAAGGGCCTCAATACGAGCAGTACTTC
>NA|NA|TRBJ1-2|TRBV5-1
CASRQGDRNYGYTF
TGCGCCAGCCGGCAGGGTGATCGGAACTATGGCTACACCTTC
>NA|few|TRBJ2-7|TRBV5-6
CASSVQGGEQYF
TGTGCCAGCAGCGTGCAGGGTGGCGAGCAGTACTTC
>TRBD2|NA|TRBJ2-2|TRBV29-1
CSARGLAGGVGELFF
TGCAGCGCGAGGGGACTAGCGGGAGGGGTCGGGGAGCTGTTTTTT
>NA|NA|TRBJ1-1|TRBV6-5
CASSYGGGGVTEAFF
TGTGCCAGCAGTTACGGGGGAGGAGGGGTCACTGAAGCTTTCTTT
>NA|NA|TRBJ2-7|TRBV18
CASSPATQDYEQYF
TGTGCCAGCTCACCCGCGACACAAGACTACGAGCAGTACTTC
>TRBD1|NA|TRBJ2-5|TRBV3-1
CASSLGQGYFETQYF
TGTGCCAGCAGCCTGGGACAGGGGTATTTTGAGACCCAGTACTTC
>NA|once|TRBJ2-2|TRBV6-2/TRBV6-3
CASSYIVQRAGTGELFF
TGTGCCAGCAGTTACATCGTTCAGCGGGCGGGCACCGGGGAGCTGTTTTTT